Here is one TCR beta chain with its context. This clone's antigen is unknown. The input lacks base qualities; no much larger clone sits a single base away. This sample was taken from a study of T cell responses to AZD1222 COVID-19 vaccine (dated by TCRdb to the early 2020s). Some background on the complete study: TCR sequencing covered 233 trial participants: roughly 200 given two doses of AZD1222 and 26 given two doses of MenACWY control vaccine. Trial participants were enrolled by age into 18-55, 56-69 and 70-plus year subgroups, with about 150, 27 and 61 TCR-sequenced participants respectively. Paper-wide results and their limitations: Participants were mostly white British and included more females than males, and it was suggested by the authors that clonal diversity may have been underestimated. Vaccine-associated CD4 TCRs spanned the whole spike protein, with dominant responses in regions 160-218 and 743-854. After two AZD1222 doses, both the breadth and the depth of spike-specific TCRs were significantly higher than at day 0 and than in MenACWY recipients. In the small 56-69-year group, the increase in depth fell short of significance, most likely because of low power. No day 14 peak-response samples were available, so repertoires were characterized only after the peak T cell response. Conclusions about previously exposed vaccinees were limited because only six AZD1222 recipients were SARS-CoV-2 seropositive at baseline. Reportedly, almost half of the unique spike-specific TCRs recognized epitopes lying outside the regions that are mutated in the B.1.351 and B.1.1.7 variants.

This specimen's time point label, per the study, means: about 28 days (+/-7) after the second vaccine dose. AZD1222 recipients given second doses at about 4 weeks or at about 12 weeks were pooled, since spike-specific TCR depth and breadth were not found to differ between the two schedules. The vaccinee samples were drawn from two UK trials, COV001 and COV002, one of which was a single-blind randomized controlled phase 2/3 trial testing AZD1222 (ChAdOx1 nCoV-19) in healthy adults. For TCRbeta chain sequencing, PBMC samples were collected from trial participants at day 0 and at day 28 after the second dose. Sequences SNHLY (CDR1) and FYNNEI (CDR2) are obtained from the germline V gene. The V end gives up 6 bases and the J end 0 bases, leaving 8 bases in the junction not matched to a gene. The CDR3 measures 16 amino acids from cysteine to phenylalanine. Kept here is only the CDR3 DNA, which spans 48 bases and is read in frame from base 1.

The CDR3 regions of human TCRbeta chains were analyzed by immunosequencing. The original pipeline was this. TCRs in the repertoires were matched against a reference library of SARS-CoV-2-specific TCRs that had been generated with the MIRA antigen-specificity platform. Breadth was defined as the fraction of unique TCRs that were SARS-CoV-2-associated, and depth was defined as the fraction of total T cells that were SARS-CoV-2-associated. Using the MIRA data, each spike-specific TCR was assigned both to the spike region to which the TCR was reactive and to a CD4 or CD8 class. Log10-transformed breadth and depth values were compared by one-way ANOVA with Sidak's multiple comparisons tests. Not all clones reach the TCRdb copy of this immuneACCESS table, which keeps in-frame sequences only. Checked studies attribute under half of the gap to unresolved V genes and leave the rest unexplained. V and J calls and clone size are as listed in that table; D and trimming were resolved from the DNA. The sample profile shows 70,000 to 75,000 clones; around 82% of them were found once. The ten largest clonotypes hold about 50% of the sample.

This TCR came from an adult who received the AZD1222 COVID-19 vaccine. The rearranged segments are TRBV2 and TRBJ1-2, and 9 junction bases match TRBD1. This specimen consisted of peripheral blood, obtained 28 days after the second AZD1222 dose. Here is the DNA: TGTGCCAGCAGCGTTTCCGGGACAGGGACTAACTATGGCTACACCTTC. This translates into CASSVSGTGTNYGYTF.